This T cell receptor (beta chain) was captured by sequencing in a study of T cell responses to AZD1222 COVID-19 vaccine. Points from the study as a whole: None of the repertoires were sampled until the peak T cell response had passed.

Notes on this clone: Its antigen is still unknown.

Measured with immunoSEQ multiplex PCR; TCRdb has only the in-frame clones, and not every one. The sample has 95,000 to 150,000 clones, 80% to 90% seen once. The clonotype originates from an adult in good health. Sequences were derived from peripheral blood, sampled on day 0 of AZD1222 vaccination.

The CDR3 spells CASSSRDYGYTF. The CDR3 bases are TGCGCCAGCAGCTCCCGGGACTATGGCTACACCTTC. V usage is TRBV5-1 and J usage is TRBJ1-2; D gene uncertain. Germline lookup yields CDR1 SGHRS and CDR2 YFSETQ. The CDR3 extends over 12 amino acids. V lost 3 bases, J lost 3 bases, and 6 bases lay in between.